The entry below describes one T cell receptor (beta chain). Its antigen remains unidentified. Profiling relied on immunoSEQ multiplex PCR, and the TCRdb table lists in-frame clones only, not all of them. The sample shows about 150,000 clones, around 91% of them seen only once. These data belong to a study of T cell responses to AZD1222 COVID-19 vaccine. General study points: Epitopes outside B.1.351 and B.1.1.7 mutated regions reportedly drew nearly half of spike TCRs. The number of AZD1222 recipients seropositive at baseline was only five to seven.

The V end was cut by 11 bases, the J end by 6 bases, with 14 bases between. Germline V gene lookup returns CDR1 MNHEY and CDR2 SVGAGI. CDR3 length equals 13 residues. The source is an adult in good health. The material sequenced was peripheral blood, taken on day 0 of AZD1222 vaccination. The genes are TRBV6-5 and TRBJ1-6; the D gene is possibly TRBD1 (6 bases). The CDR3 protein is CASRWGPNSPLHF. The CDR3 nucleotides read TGTGCCTCCCGGTGGGGGCCTAATTCACCCCTCCACTTT.